One sample yielded the 5 T cell receptor beta chains listed below, sequenced in a study of blood T cells in healthy people across ages. Primed by a sample-barcoded 5' primer and a J-beta primer mix, a second PCR proceeded for roughly 6 to 12 cycles. TCRdb reanalysed the 5' RACE reads using MiXCR and keeps one entry per CDR3 protein. The sample lists 1.5 million to 2 million distinct CDR3 sequences; roughly 49% were seen once. Sequencing used blood. The receptors originated from a woman aged 40 to 50 in good health.

This clonotype has a handful of counts. This sequence joins TRBV25-1 and TRBJ2-6, with D possibly being TRBD1 (6 bases). V was cut by 4 bases and J by 0 bases, with 16 bases left in between. Per the germline V gene, CDR1 is MGHDK and CDR2 is SYGVNS. CDR3 length: 18 residues. DNA for the CDR3: TGTGCCAGCAGTGCCCCCCCAGGGGAGAGCTCTGGGGCCAACGTCCTGACTTTC. Translating it yields CASSAPPGESSGANVLTF.

There are a few counts of this clonotype. The chain employs TRBV24-1 and TRBJ2-7; the D is unclear. Germline lookup yields CDR1 KGHDR and CDR2 SFDVKD. V was pared by 9 bases and J by 0 bases, with 2 bases between. The CDR3 is made up of 10 amino acids. The CDR3 spells CATPSYEQYF. In nucleotides, the CDR3 is TGTGCCACCCCCTCCTACGAGCAGTACTTC.

This chain links TRBV20-1 with TRBJ2-1, with TRBD1 identical over 8 bases. V dropped 5 bases and J dropped 5; count of bases not matched to a gene: 8. CDR1 and CDR2 (germline): DFQATT, SNEGSKA (reference sequence). The CDR3 totals 14 residues. The CDR3 DNA follows: TGCAGTGCTCAGGAAATGGACAGGGACAATGAGCAGTTCTTC. Translated: CSAQEMDRDNEQFF.

This chain uses TRBV29-1 with TRBJ2-1; tentative D call: TRBD1 (6 bases). The V end lost 3 bases, the J end lost 4 bases, and 10 bases lay between the germline ends. Germline loops: CDR1 SQVTM, CDR2 ANQGSEA. The CDR3 has 13 amino acids. As DNA, the CDR3 is TGCAGCGTTGACCGCAGGGGTTACAATGAGCAGTTCTTC. This sequence encodes CSVDRRGYNEQFF.

The chain is built from TRBV20-1 and TRBJ1-4, with TRBD1 matching 9 bases. Unmatched junction bases numbered 3, after V lost 3 bases and J lost 7 bases. This CDR3 comprises 13 residues. Germline V lookup: CDR1 DFQATT, CDR2 SNEGSKA (reference sequence). The CDR3 nucleotides read TGCAGTGCTAGTGGGACAGGGATTGAAAAACTGTTTTTT. It specifies CSASGTGIEKLFF.